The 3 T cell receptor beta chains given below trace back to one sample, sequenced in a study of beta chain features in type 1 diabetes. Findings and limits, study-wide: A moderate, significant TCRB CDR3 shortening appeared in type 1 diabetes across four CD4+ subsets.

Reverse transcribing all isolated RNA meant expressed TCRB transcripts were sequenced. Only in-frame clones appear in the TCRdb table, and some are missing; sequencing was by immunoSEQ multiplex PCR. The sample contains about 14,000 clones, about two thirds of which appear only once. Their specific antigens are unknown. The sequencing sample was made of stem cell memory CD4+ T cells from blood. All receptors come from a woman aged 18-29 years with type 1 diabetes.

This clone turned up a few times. The CDR3 protein is CASSSRQGGGTYEQYF. The CDR3 bases are TGTGCCAGCTCAAGTCGACAGGGGGGTGGCACCTACGAGCAGTACTTC. The J gene is TRBJ2-7, the V gene TRBV18; 9 bases fit TRBD1. CDR3 length: 16 amino acids. Looked up from germline, CDR1 is KGHSH and CDR2 is LQKENI. J lost 2 bases, V lost 5 bases, and 10 bases had no gene match.

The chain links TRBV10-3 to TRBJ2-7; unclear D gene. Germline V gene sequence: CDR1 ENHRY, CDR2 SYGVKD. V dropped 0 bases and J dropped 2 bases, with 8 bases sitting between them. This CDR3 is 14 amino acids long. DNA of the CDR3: TGTGCCATCAGTGAGTCGAGGCCACCCTACGAGCAGTACTTC. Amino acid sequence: CAISESRPPYEQYF.

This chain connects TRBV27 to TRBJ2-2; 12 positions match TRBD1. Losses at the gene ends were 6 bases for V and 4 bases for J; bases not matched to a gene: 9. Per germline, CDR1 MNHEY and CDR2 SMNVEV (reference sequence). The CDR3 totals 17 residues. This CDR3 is CASSFRRDRGRTGELFF. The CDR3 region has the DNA TGTGCCAGCAGCTTTCGCCGGGACAGGGGGCGCACCGGGGAGCTGTTTTTT.